A single sample is the source of the 5 T cell receptor beta chains below, sequenced in a study of T cell changes during pregnancy in multiple sclerosis. The method was immunoSEQ multiplex PCR; TCRdb's version includes in-frame clones alone and lacks a portion of them. The data show about 51,000 clones, almost 95% seen once. The input for sequencing was CD4+ T cells from peripheral blood mononuclear cells, taken in the third trimester of pregnancy. The receptor source for this set is a female donor with multiple sclerosis, enrolled in a pregnancy study.

This chain joins TRBV11-2 and TRBJ2-7; 8 bases are a match to TRBD2. Germline V gives CDR1 SGHAT, CDR2 FQNNGV. V lost 5 bases to trimming and J lost 4 bases; unmatched junction nucleotides: 4. The CDR3 is 13 residues long. CDR3 in amino acids: CASSGTRTYEQYF. DNA for the CDR3: TGTGCCAGCAGCGGGACTAGGACTTACGAGCAGTACTTC.

The chain joins TRBV29-1 to TRBJ1-2; the D is unclear. The CDR3 spans 12 residues. Germline V gives CDR1 SQVTM, CDR2 ANQGSEA. V was trimmed by 7 bases and J by 3 bases, leaving 12 bases between them. CDR3 nucleotide sequence: TGCAGCGCGGAGCGGGAGGACTATGGCTACACCTTC. It yields the protein CSAEREDYGYTF. Using reference TRBV29-1 and TRBJ1-2 for the parts outside the CDR3, the full variable domain is SAVISQKPSRDICQRGTSLTIQCQVDSQVTMMFWYRQQPGQSLTLIATANQGSEATYESGFVIDKFPISRPNLTFSTLTVSNMSPEDSSIYLCSAEREDYGYTFGSGTRLTVV.

V usage is TRBV21-1 and J usage is TRBJ2-1; the DNA was not used to check the table's D call, TRBD2. TRBV21-1 is a pseudogene locus. CDR3 length equals 16 residues. This CDR3 reads CASSKGQREGPNEQFF. CDR3 DNA sequence: TGTGCCAGCAGCAAAGGGCAGCGGGAGGGCCCCAATGAGCAGTTCTTC.

The V gene is TRBV4-1, the J gene TRBJ1-2; TRBD1 matches 12 bases. Unmatched junction bases numbered 6, after V lost 4 bases and J lost 3 bases. The CDR3 length is 16 residues. Looked up from germline, CDR1 is MGHRA and CDR2 is YSYEKL. CDR3 protein: CASSPPGQGAYYGYTF. DNA of the CDR3: TGCGCCAGCAGCCCGCCGGGACAGGGGGCGTACTATGGCTACACCTTC.

The chain couples TRBV6-1 to TRBJ2-7, with 10 bases matching TRBD2. The CDR3 consists of 15 residues. Germline CDR1 MNHNS, CDR2 SASEGT. The trim removed 4 bases at V and 0 bases at J, leaving 3 bases unmatched. DNA of the CDR3: TGTGCCAGCAGTGCTACTAGCGGGAACTCCTACGAGCAGTACTTC. Encoded protein: CASSATSGNSYEQYF.